This T cell receptor beta chain is drawn from a study of cytomegalovirus exposure and HLA in healthy donors. General study results and limits: Differences between HLA loci emerged in a later analysis of TCR association rates, with DRB1 most and HLA-C fewest. TCR beta chains numbering 164 were designated cytomegalovirus-associated. Information on immune exposure was restricted to one variable (CMV serostatus).

This clone showed up just a few times. Its antigen is unidentified. Samples came from healthy bone marrow donors. PCR primers comprised 60 Vbeta and 13 Jbeta primers. Profiling relied on immunoSEQ multiplex PCR, and the TCRdb table lists in-frame clones only, not all of them. The sample carries about 190,000 clones, around 80% recorded once. The V end lost 5 bases, the J end lost 4 bases, and 20 bases lay between the germline ends. Germline CDR1 is LNHDA and CDR2 is SQIVND (reference sequence). This CDR3 has 16 amino acids. The clonotype was recovered from a woman younger than 35 in good health and CMV-seropositive. The sequenced material came from PBMCs. The chain has TRBV19 and TRBJ2-5; the D gene is possibly TRBD2 (6 bases). The CDR3 here is CASSLEGHLLGETQYF. The CDR3, as DNA: TGTGCCAGTAGTTTGGAGGGTCACCTACTTGGAGAGACCCAGTACTTC.